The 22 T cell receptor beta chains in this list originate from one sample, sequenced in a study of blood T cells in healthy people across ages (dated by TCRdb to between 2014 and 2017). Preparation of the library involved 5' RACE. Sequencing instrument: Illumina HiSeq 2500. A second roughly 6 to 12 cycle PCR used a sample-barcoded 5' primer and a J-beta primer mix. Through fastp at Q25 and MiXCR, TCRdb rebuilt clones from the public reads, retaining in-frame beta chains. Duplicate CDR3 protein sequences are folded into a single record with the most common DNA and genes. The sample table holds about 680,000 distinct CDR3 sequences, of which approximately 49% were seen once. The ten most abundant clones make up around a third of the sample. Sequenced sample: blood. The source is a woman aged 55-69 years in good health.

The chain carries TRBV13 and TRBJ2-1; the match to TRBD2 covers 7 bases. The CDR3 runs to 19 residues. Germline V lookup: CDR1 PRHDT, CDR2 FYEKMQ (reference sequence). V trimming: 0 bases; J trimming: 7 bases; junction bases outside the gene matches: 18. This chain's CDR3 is CASSLGPRDDGRRGNEQFF. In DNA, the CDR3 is TGTGCCAGCAGCTTAGGGCCTAGAGATGACGGGAGGAGGGGTAATGAGCAGTTCTTC. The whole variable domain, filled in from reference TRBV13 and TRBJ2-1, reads AAGVIQSPRHLIKEKRETATLKCYPIPRHDTVYWYQQGPGQDPQFLISFYEKMQSDKGSIPDRFSAQQFSDYHSELNMSSLELGDSALYFCASSLGPRDDGRRGNEQFFGPGTRLTVL.

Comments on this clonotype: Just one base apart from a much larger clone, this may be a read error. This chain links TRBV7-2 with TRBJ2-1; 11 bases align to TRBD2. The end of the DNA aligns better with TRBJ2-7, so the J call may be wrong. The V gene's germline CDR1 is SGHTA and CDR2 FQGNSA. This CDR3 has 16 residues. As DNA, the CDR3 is TGTGCCAGCAGCCGATTGACTAGCGGGACCCCTCACGAGCAGTACTTC. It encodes CASSRLTSGTPHEQYF.

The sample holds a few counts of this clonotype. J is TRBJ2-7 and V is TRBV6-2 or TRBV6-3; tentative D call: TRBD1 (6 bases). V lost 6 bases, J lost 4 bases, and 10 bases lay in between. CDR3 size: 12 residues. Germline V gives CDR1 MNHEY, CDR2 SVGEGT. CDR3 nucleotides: TGTGCCAGCAGCCAGGGGAAATACGAGCAGTACTTC. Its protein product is CASSQGKYEQYF.

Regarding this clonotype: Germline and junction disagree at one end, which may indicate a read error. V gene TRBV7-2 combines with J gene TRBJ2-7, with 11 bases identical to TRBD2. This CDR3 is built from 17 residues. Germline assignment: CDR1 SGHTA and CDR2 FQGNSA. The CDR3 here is CASSPAGLAGQSYEQYF. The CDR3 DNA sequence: TGCGCCAGCAGTCCAGCTGGACTAGCGGGCCAGTCCTACGAGCAGTACTTC.

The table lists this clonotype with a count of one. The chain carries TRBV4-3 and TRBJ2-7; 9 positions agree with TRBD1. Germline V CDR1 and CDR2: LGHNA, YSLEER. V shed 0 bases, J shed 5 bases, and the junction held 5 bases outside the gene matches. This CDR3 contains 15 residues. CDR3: CASSQDLTGGDEQYF. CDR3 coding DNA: TGCGCCAGCAGCCAAGATTTGACAGGGGGAGACGAGCAGTACTTC.

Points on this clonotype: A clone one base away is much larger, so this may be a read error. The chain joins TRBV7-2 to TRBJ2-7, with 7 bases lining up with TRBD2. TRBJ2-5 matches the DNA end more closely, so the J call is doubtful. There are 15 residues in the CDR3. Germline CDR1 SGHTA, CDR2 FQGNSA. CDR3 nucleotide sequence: TGTGCCGGCAGCTTAATGTCGGGGGGTCTGGAGACCCAGTACTTC. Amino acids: CAGSLMSGGLETQYF.

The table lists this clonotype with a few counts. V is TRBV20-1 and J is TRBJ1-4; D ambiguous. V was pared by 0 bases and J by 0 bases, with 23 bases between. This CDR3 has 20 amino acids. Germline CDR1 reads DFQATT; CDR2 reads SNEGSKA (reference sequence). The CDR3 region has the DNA TGCAGTGCTAGAGACCCCTATTTCGCCTCTGAGTTTGCAACTAATGAAAAACTGTTTTTT. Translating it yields CSARDPYFASEFATNEKLFF.

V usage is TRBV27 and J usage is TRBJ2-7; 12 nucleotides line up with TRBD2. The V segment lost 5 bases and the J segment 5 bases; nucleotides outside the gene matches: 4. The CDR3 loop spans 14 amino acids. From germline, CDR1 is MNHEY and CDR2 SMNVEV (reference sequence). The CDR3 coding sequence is TGTGCCAGCAGTCCGGGACTAGCGGGCAACGAGCAGTACTTC. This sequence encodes CASSPGLAGNEQYF.

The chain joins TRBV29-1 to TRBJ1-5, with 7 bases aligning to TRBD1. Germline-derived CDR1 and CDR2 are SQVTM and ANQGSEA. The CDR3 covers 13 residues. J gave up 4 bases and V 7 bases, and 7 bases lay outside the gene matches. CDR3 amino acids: CSAQGQSNQPQHF. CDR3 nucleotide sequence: TGCAGCGCCCAGGGACAGTCGAATCAGCCCCAGCATTTT.

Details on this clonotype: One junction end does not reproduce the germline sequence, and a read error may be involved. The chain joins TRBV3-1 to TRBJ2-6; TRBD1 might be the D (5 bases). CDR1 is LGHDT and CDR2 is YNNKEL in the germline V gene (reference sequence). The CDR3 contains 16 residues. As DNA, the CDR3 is TGTGCCAGCAGCACAAGGGGAAGCTCTGGGGCCGACGTCCCGACTTTC. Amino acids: CASSTRGSSGADVPTF.

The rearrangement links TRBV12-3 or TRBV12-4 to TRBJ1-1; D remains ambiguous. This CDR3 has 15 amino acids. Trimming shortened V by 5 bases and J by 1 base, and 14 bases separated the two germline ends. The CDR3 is CASSPTGSTNTEAFF. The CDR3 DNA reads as TGTGCCAGCAGTCCGACCGGGTCGACGAACACTGAAGCTTTCTTT.

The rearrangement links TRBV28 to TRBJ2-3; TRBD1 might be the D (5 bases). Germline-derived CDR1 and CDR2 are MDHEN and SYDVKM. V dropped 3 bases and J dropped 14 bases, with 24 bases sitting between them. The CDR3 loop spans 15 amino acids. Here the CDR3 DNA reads TGTGCCAGCAGTTTTGGTTTGAGGTTTTTCCCTAGGGGGTATTTT. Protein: CASSFGLRFFPRGYF.

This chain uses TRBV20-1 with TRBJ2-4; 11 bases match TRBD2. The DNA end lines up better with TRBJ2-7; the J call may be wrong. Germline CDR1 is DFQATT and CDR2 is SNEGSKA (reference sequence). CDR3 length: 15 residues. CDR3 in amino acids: CSGAKATSGNYEQYF. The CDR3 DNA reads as TGCAGTGGAGCGAAAGCGACTAGCGGGAACTACGAGCAGTACTTC.

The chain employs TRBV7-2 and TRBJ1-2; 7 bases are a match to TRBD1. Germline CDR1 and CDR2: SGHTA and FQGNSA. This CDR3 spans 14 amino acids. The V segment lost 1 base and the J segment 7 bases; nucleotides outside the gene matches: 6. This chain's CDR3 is CASSLDRGVGGYTF. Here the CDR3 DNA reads TGTGCCAGCAGCTTAGACAGGGGAGTAGGTGGCTACACCTTC.

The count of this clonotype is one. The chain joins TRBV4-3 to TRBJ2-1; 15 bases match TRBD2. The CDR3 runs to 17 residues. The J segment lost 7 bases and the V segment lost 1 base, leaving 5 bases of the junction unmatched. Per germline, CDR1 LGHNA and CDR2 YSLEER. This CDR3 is CASSQGAGTSGRNEQFF. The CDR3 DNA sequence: TGCGCCAGCAGCCAAGGGGCGGGGACTAGCGGGAGGAATGAGCAGTTCTTC.

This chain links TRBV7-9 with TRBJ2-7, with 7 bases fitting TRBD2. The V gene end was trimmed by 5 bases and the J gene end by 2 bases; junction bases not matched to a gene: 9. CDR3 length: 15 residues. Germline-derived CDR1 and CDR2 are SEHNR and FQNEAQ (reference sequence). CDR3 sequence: CASSRPGLKTYEQYF. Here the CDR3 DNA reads TGTGCCAGCAGCCGCCCGGGACTAAAAACCTACGAGCAGTACTTC.

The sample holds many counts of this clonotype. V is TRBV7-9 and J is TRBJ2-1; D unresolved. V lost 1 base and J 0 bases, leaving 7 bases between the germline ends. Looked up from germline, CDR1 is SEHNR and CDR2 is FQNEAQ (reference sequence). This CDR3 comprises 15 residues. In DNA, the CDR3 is TGTGCCAGCAGCTTAGGGACGTCCTCCTACAATGAGCAGTTCTTC. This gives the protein CASSLGTSSYNEQFF.

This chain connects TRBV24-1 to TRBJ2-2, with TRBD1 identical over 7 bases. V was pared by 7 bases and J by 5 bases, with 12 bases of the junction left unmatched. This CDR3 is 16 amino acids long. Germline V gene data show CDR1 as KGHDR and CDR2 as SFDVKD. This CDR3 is CATSTTGTAKTGELFF. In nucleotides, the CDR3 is TGTGCCACCAGCACGACCGGGACAGCTAAGACCGGGGAGCTGTTTTTT.

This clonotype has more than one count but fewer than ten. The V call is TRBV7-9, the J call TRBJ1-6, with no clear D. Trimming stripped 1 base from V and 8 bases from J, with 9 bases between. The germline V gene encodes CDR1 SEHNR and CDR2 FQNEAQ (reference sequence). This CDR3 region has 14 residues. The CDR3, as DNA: TGTGCCAGCAGCTTAGTGGGGAGAGATTCACCCCTCCACTTT. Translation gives CASSLVGRDSPLHF.

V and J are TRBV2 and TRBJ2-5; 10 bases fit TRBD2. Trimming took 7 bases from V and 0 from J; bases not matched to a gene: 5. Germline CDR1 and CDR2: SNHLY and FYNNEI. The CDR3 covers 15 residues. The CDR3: CASTGTSAYQETQYF. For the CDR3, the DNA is TGTGCCAGCACTGGGACTAGCGCGTACCAAGAGACCCAGTACTTC.

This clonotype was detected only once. The DNA of the CDR3 is TGTGCCAGCAGCGACCCCGGGACAGGGAGAGGGACTGAAGCTTTCTTT. Protein product: CASSDPGTGRGTEAFF. The chain uses TRBV11-2 and TRBJ1-1; 9 bases agree with TRBD1. There are 16 residues in the CDR3. Germline CDR1 is SGHAT and CDR2 is FQNNGV. Trimming removed 5 bases from V and 5 bases from J; junction bases left unmatched: 12.

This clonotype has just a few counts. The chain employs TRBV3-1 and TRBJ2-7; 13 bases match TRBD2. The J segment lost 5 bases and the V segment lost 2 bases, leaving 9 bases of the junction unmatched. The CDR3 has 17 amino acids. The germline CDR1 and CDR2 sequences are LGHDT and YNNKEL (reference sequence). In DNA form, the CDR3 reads TGTGCCAGCAGCCAATACTTTTCTACTAGCGGGAGGGACGAGCAGTACTTC. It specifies CASSQYFSTSGRDEQYF.